Each of the 16 T cell receptor beta chains below was sequenced from the same sample in a study of T cell responses to AZD1222 COVID-19 vaccine. The data were produced by immunoSEQ multiplex PCR, yet TCRdb's version contains in-frame clones alone and is incomplete. This sample has roughly 120,000 clones, with 75% to 90% found just once. The sample in question was peripheral blood, obtained 28 days after the second AZD1222 dose. The receptors were gathered from an adult who received the AZD1222 COVID-19 vaccine.

V and J are TRBV7-6 and TRBJ2-1, with 11 bases that match TRBD2. This CDR3 comprises 19 residues. Looked up from germline, CDR1 is SGHVS and CDR2 is FNYEAQ. V lost 5 bases and J lost 0; bases outside the gene matches: 12. The chain's CDR3 is CASSPRTPGLADSYNEQFF. In DNA form, the CDR3 reads TGTGCCAGCAGCCCTCGGACGCCGGGACTAGCGGACTCCTACAATGAGCAGTTCTTC.

This clone was recorded once. The chain joins TRBV19 to TRBJ2-7; 9 positions agree with TRBD1. Germline CDR1 is LNHDA and CDR2 is SQIVND (reference sequence). With V trimmed by 4 bases and J by 6 bases, 7 bases remained unmatched. The CDR3 contains 14 residues. The CDR3 sequence is CASSNGQGPFEQYF. DNA for the CDR3: TGTGCCAGTAGTAACGGACAGGGGCCTTTCGAGCAGTACTTC.

The chain uses TRBV9 and TRBJ2-7, with 8 bases identical to TRBD2. J was trimmed by 4 bases and V by 0 bases; bases with no gene match: 6. The CDR3 spans 15 residues. Germline assignment: CDR1 SGDLS and CDR2 YYNGEE. The CDR3 loop is CASSVASGRQYEQYF. The CDR3 DNA reads TGTGCCAGCAGCGTAGCAAGCGGGAGACAGTACGAGCAGTACTTC.

This chain links TRBV18 with TRBJ2-7; no clear D gene. The germline CDR1 and CDR2 sequences are KGHSH and LQKENI. Trimming shortened V by 1 base and J by 5 bases, and 12 bases separated the two germline ends. The CDR3 loop spans 14 amino acids. The CDR3 spells CASSPRASGNEQYF. The CDR3 nucleotides read TGTGCCAGCTCACCACGAGCGTCTGGGAACGAGCAGTACTTC.

The CDR3 DNA reads as TGCGCCAGCAGAGGTCCCCTCGATGAGCAGTTCTTC. Protein sequence: CASRGPLDEQFF. The chain combines TRBV10-2 with TRBJ2-1, with D unresolved. The ends were cut back, 6 bases at V and 8 bases at J, with 11 bases in the middle. The CDR3 runs to 12 residues. The germline gives CDR1 WSHSY, CDR2 SAAADI.

This chain uses TRBV3-1 (or the pseudogene TRBV3-2) with TRBJ2-1; D is unresolved. Between the trimmed V and J ends, which lost 0 bases and 8 bases, there was a span of 11 bases. The CDR3 is made up of 14 amino acids. Germline CDR1 is LGHDT and CDR2 is YNNKEL (reference sequence). The CDR3 DNA follows: TGTGCCAGCAGCCAAGACTTACAGCGCCATGAGCAGTTCTTC. It is translated as CASSQDLQRHEQFF.

The chain links TRBV6-4 to TRBJ1-6; a possible D gene is TRBD1 (6 bases). CDR3 length equals 14 residues. From germline, CDR1 is MRHNA and CDR2 SNTAGT. The ends were cut back, 9 bases at V and 7 bases at J, with 16 bases in the middle. In nucleotides, the CDR3 is TGTGCCAGGGTACTGACAGGATGCAATTCACCCCTCCACTTT. Its translation: CARVLTGCNSPLHF.

The rearrangement uses TRBV18 and TRBJ1-3; 8 nucleotides align to TRBD1. This CDR3 comprises 14 residues. The V segment lost 3 bases and the J segment 3 bases; nucleotides outside the gene matches: 1. Germline CDR1 reads KGHSH; CDR2 reads LQKENI. DNA of the CDR3: TGTGCCAGCTCACCCGGGACAGGTGGAAACACCATATATTTT. This gives the protein CASSPGTGGNTIYF.

This rearrangement joins TRBV6-4 to TRBJ2-3; no clear D gene. The CDR3 extends over 14 amino acids. The germline V gene encodes CDR1 MRHNA and CDR2 SNTAGT. V was clipped by 0 bases and J by 6 bases, with 10 bases between them. The CDR3 sequence is CASSDSVAPDTQYF. CDR3 DNA: TGTGCCAGCAGTGACTCAGTTGCCCCGGATACGCAGTATTTT.

The CDR3 DNA sequence: TGCAGTGCTACAACTGACGGGGAACTGTTTTTT. It yields the protein CSATTDGELFF. The gene calls are TRBV20-1 and TRBJ1-4; the D is unclear. The CDR3 spans 11 residues. The ends were cut back, 4 bases at V and 12 bases at J, with 12 bases in the middle. CDR1 is DFQATT and CDR2 is SNEGSKA in the germline V gene (reference sequence).

The chain uses TRBV5-4 and TRBJ1-6; D call uncertain. The germline V gene encodes CDR1 SGHNT and CDR2 YYREEE (reference sequence). V was clipped by 1 base and J by 5 bases, with 7 bases between them. The length of the CDR3 is 14 residues. CDR3 nucleotide sequence: TGTGCCAGCAGCTTGATGAAAGATAATTCACCCCTCCACTTT. Its translation: CASSLMKDNSPLHF.

The V gene is TRBV11-3, the J gene TRBJ1-1; 7 positions agree with TRBD1. Germline loops: CDR1 SGHNT, CDR2 YENEEA. CDR3 length equals 15 residues. V lost 3 bases to trimming and J lost 2 bases; unmatched junction nucleotides: 6. DNA for the CDR3: TGTGCCAGCAGCTTGAAGAGGGGGCGAAACACTGAAGCTTTCTTT. Its protein is CASSLKRGRNTEAFF. The complete variable domain, with remaining parts taken from reference TRBV11-3 and TRBJ1-1, reads EAGVVQSPRYKIIEKKQPVAFWCNPISGHNTLYWYLQNLGQGPELLIRYENEEAVDDSQLPKDRFSAERLKGVDSTLKIQPAELGDSAVYLCASSLKRGRNTEAFFGQGTRLTVV.

This sequence joins TRBV28 and TRBJ1-3; D call uncertain. This CDR3 comprises 15 residues. The germline CDR1 and CDR2 sequences are MDHEN and SYDVKM. With 6 bases removed from V and 0 bases from J, the gap between germline ends came to 12 bases. Here the CDR3 DNA reads TGTGCCAGCAGCCTAACGGCTCCCTCTGGAAACACCATATATTTT. Translated, it gives CASSLTAPSGNTIYF. Full variable domain (missing parts from reference TRBV28 and TRBJ1-3): DVKVTQSSRYLVKRTGEKVFLECVQDMDHENMFWYRQDPGLGLRLIYFSYDVKMKEKGDIPEGYSVSREKKERFSLILESASTNQTSMYLCASSLTAPSGNTIYFGEGSWLTVV.

The gene calls are TRBV5-4 and TRBJ1-4, with unresolved D. Trimming cost V 9 bases and J 0 bases, with 6 bases left between them. CDR1 SGHNT and CDR2 YYREEE come from the germline V gene (reference sequence). The CDR3 sequence is 12 residues long. For the CDR3, the DNA is TGTGCCACGCATTCAACTAATGAAAAACTGTTTTTT. Encoded protein: CATHSTNEKLFF.

This chain uses TRBV13 with TRBJ1-4; TRBD1 might be the D (6 bases). The V end was cut by 3 bases, the J end by 8 bases, with 13 bases between. CDR1 PRHDT and CDR2 FYEKMQ come from the germline V gene (reference sequence). CDR3 length: 14 amino acids. CDR3 in amino acids: CASSLSGAGEKLFF. In DNA, the CDR3 is TGTGCCAGCAGCTTGTCAGGGGCAGGAGAAAAACTGTTTTTT.

This clone was counted a few times. The chain has TRBV6-2 or TRBV6-3 and TRBJ1-6, with 9 bases aligning to TRBD1. The CDR3 consists of 15 residues. V gave up 6 bases and J gave up 7 bases; unmatched junction bases: 7. CDR1 and CDR2 from the germline V gene are MNHEY and SVGEGT. CDR3 bases: TGTGCCAGCAGGCCTCGGGACAGGGACAATTCACCCCTCCACTTT. Translated, it gives CASRPRDRDNSPLHF.